This T cell receptor beta chain was sequenced in a study of blood T cell repertoires in COVID-19 (dated by TCRdb to 2020 to 2022). Study-wide context: The collaborator samples originated in the United States, Italy and Spain and spanned the acute and convalescent phases of COVID-19. The prospective study material was composed of cDNA or gDNA derived from T cells, B-cell-depleted T cells, or PBMCs. Deeply sampled blood TCRbeta repertoires from subjects exposed to, actively infected with, or recovered from COVID-19 were included in the dataset. A freely available public database, intended as a resource for researchers studying the immune response to SARS-CoV-2, is where the repertoires were released. The samples were drawn from the first 160 participants of the ongoing ImmuneRACE study and from under 1,500 subjects provided by 6 global collaborators. Nearly every sample came with metadata listing a de-identified subject ID, COVID-19 status, age in years and sex. Where available, HLA class I and class II types were obtained from metadata supplied by the sample provider rather than from assay-based typing.

V sheds 0 bases and J sheds 1 base, leaving 9 bases between their ends. The CDR3 measures 15 amino acids from cysteine to phenylalanine. Only the CDR3 DNA is retained, 45 bases long and in frame from the first base. In the germline V gene, CDR1 corresponds to SGHRS and CDR2 to YFSETQ. The immunoSEQ Assay, a bias-controlled multiplex PCR, was used to amplify TCRbeta CDR3 regions from genomic DNA. For the original study's pipeline: The number of nucleated cells in each sample was estimated by amplification of reference gene primers within the assay. To quantify the absolute abundance of each unique TCRbeta CDR3 rearrangement, sequence reads were collapsed and filtered. For each sample, productive Simpson clonality was calculated as the square root of Simpson's diversity index across productive rearrangements. The clones in this table, taken by TCRdb from immuneACCESS, are in-frame only. Not every clone is retained; where verified, under half of the shortfall comes from an unresolved V gene, and the cause of the rest is unknown. The V and J calls and the clone size are those of that table, but D and trimming were determined from the DNA. Present in this sample are tens of thousands of clones, 70% to 90% of which were seen just once. In total, the top ten clones hold 3.9% of the sample.

Concerning this clone: Its antigen remains unidentified. Base quality data are lacking; no much larger clone is found one base away. The sample carries other DNA sequences with the same CDR3.

Overall study results and their limits: Clinical and demographic metadata were provided uncurated, with the amount varying by source and participant.

Whole blood was collected in K2EDTA tubes by collaborating institutions according to the institutions' own protocols. For TCRbeta analysis, collaborators shipped samples as frozen whole blood, isolated PBMCs, or DNA extracted from either of those sample types. Sequenced sample: peripheral blood. The chain uses TRBV5-1 and TRBJ2-3; a tentative D match to TRBD2 spans 6 bases. The sequence derives from a man between 65 and 85 years old with active COVID-19. CDR3 reads: CASSLGLGGTDTQYF. The nucleotide sequence is given as TGCGCCAGCAGCTTGGGACTAGGGGGCACAGATACGCAGTATTTT. Supplemented by the reference TRBV5-1 and TRBJ2-3 proteins around the CDR3, the complete variable domain is KAGVTQTPRYLIKTRGQQVTLSCSPISGHRSVSWYQQTPGQGLQFLFEYFSETQRNKGNFPGRFSGRQFSNSRSEMNVSTLELGDSALYLCASSLGLGGTDTQYFGPGTRLTVL.